The rows below give T cell receptor beta chains drawn from one sample of a study. A single record per CDR3 protein comes from TCRdb applying MiXCR to the 5' RACE reads. The profile shows about 64,000 distinct CDR3 sequences, roughly 23% of them singletons. The sequenced sample was memory CD4+ T cells sorted from a lymph node. The origin of the receptors is a female donor with breast cancer. Each CDR3 is given with its conserved first and last residue. D genes are given only for firm matches. Only part of the rows carry a size: once, few, many, or a class if the clone is expanded.

v_gene: TRBV9
abundance: few
d_gene: -
j_gene: TRBJ2-2
CDR3aa: CASSVEGGPHTGELFF
CDR3nt: TGTGCCAGCAGCGTAGAGGGAGGACCTCACACCGGGGAGCTGTTTTTT

v_gene: TRBV7-2
abundance: -
d_gene: TRBD2
j_gene: TRBJ2-3
CDR3aa: CASSFQPTSDRTDTQYF
CDR3nt: TGTGCCAGCAGCTTCCAGCCAACTAGCGACCGGACAGATACGCAGTATTTT

v_gene: TRBV7-9
abundance: -
d_gene: -
j_gene: TRBJ1-1
CDR3aa: CASSPELQATGAFF
CDR3nt: TGTGCCAGCAGTCCTGAGTTACAGGCTACGGGAGCTTTCTTT

v_gene: TRBV28
abundance: -
d_gene: -
j_gene: TRBJ2-2
CDR3aa: CASLLGTNTGELFF
CDR3nt: TGTGCCAGTTTGTTGGGGACGAACACCGGGGAGCTGTTTTTT

v_gene: TRBV6-5
abundance: -
d_gene: -
j_gene: TRBJ1-5
CDR3aa: CASSYDGQYQPQHF
CDR3nt: TGTGCCAGCAGTTATGACGGACAGTATCAGCCCCAGCATTTT

v_gene: TRBV6-1
abundance: -
d_gene: -
j_gene: TRBJ1-2
CDR3aa: CASTNLGRGSYGYTF
CDR3nt: TGTGCCAGCACCAACTTGGGGAGGGGAAGCTATGGCTACACCTTC

v_gene: TRBV12-3/TRBV12-4
abundance: -
d_gene: -
j_gene: TRBJ2-1
CDR3aa: CASNQLSGNEQFF
CDR3nt: TGTGCCAGCAACCAACTGAGCGGAAATGAGCAGTTCTTC

v_gene: TRBV20-1
abundance: many
d_gene: -
j_gene: TRBJ2-7
CDR3aa: CSAQGTGGDEQYF
CDR3nt: TGCAGTGCCCAAGGGACCGGGGGTGACGAGCAGTACTTC

v_gene: TRBV10-3
abundance: -
d_gene: -
j_gene: TRBJ2-2
CDR3aa: CAISESALDTGELFF
CDR3nt: TGTGCCATCAGTGAGTCCGCTTTGGACACCGGGGAGCTGTTTTTT

v_gene: TRBV10-3
abundance: few
d_gene: TRBD1
j_gene: TRBJ2-5
CDR3aa: CAISRTGVTQETQYF
CDR3nt: TGTGCCATCAGTAGGACAGGGGTAACCCAAGAGACCCAGTACTTC

v_gene: TRBV7-2
abundance: few
d_gene: -
j_gene: TRBJ1-6
CDR3aa: CASSFQGAQTPLHF
CDR3nt: TGTGCCAGCAGCTTCCAAGGGGCTCAGACACCCCTCCACTTT

v_gene: TRBV15
abundance: -
d_gene: -
j_gene: TRBJ2-6
CDR3aa: CVTSIPGANVLTF
CDR3nt: TGTGTCACCAGCATCCCTGGGGCCAACGTCCTGACTTTC

v_gene: TRBV5-1
abundance: few
d_gene: -
j_gene: TRBJ1-1
CDR3aa: CASSFNEGGTEAFF
CDR3nt: TGCGCCAGCAGCTTCAACGAGGGGGGCACTGAAGCTTTCTTT

v_gene: TRBV10-3
abundance: few
d_gene: -
j_gene: TRBJ2-4
CDR3aa: CAISESGGTAHANIQYF
CDR3nt: TGTGCCATCAGTGAGTCGGGCGGGACAGCCCACGCAAACATTCAGTACTTC

v_gene: TRBV5-1
abundance: many
d_gene: -
j_gene: TRBJ2-1
CDR3aa: CASSSGSSNEQFF
CDR3nt: TGCGCCAGCAGCTCCGGGTCCTCCAATGAGCAGTTCTTC

v_gene: TRBV5-1
abundance: -
d_gene: -
j_gene: TRBJ1-5
CDR3aa: CASSPEGKQPQHF
CDR3nt: TGCGCCAGCAGCCCCGAGGGTAAGCAGCCCCAGCATTTT